The 2 T cell receptor beta chains reported below all come from one sample, sequenced in a study of shared clonotypes between healthy human individuals. The table came from immunoSEQ multiplex PCR; TCRdb's copy has only in-frame clones and leaves some out. The sample lists approximately 640,000 clones; less than 95% were seen once. Sequenced input: memory CD8+ T cells from PBMCs. As for subset: CD45RO+ cells pooled with CCR7-negative TemRA cells. These receptor sequences come from a man aged 18 to 35 in good health. Some clones in this sample may be carry-over from other donors' samples.

The chain uses TRBV11-2 and TRBJ1-1; D gene uncertain. V lost 5 bases and J lost 7, with 11 bases in between. Germline V gene sequence: CDR1 SGHAT, CDR2 FQNNGV. The CDR3 contains 12 residues. In nucleotides, the CDR3 is TGTGCCAGCAGCCCCGCTCGGGTTGAAGCTTTCTTT. Translating gives CASSPARVEAFF.

J is TRBJ1-5 and V is TRBV6-1, with a weak D call TRBD1 (6 bases). Germline CDR1 and CDR2: MNHNS and SASEGT. The CDR3 is 14 residues long. V lost 6 bases, J lost 3 bases, and 12 bases lay in between. The CDR3 DNA is TGTGCCAGCAGGATACAGGGATACAATCAGCCCCAGCATTTT. Protein product: CASRIQGYNQPQHF.